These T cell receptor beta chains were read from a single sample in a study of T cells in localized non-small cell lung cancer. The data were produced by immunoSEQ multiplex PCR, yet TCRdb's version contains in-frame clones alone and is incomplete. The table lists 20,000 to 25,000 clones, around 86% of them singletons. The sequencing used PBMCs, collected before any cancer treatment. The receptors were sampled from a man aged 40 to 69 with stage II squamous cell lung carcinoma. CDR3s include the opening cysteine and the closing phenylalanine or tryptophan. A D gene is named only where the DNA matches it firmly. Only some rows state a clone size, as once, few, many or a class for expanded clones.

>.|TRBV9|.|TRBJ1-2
TGTGCCAGCAGCGTAGGACAGGTTTACAGCTTC
CASSVGQVYSF
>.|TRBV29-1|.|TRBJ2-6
TGCAGCGTTGGAGACTCTGGGGCCAACGTCCTGACTTTC
CSVGDSGANVLTF
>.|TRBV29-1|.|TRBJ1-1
TGCAGCGGTGTACATAGTAACACTGAAGCTTTCTTT
CSGVHSNTEAFF
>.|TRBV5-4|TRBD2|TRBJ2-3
TGTGCCAGCAGCTTAAGCGGGGGTGGAGATACGCAGTATTTT
CASSLSGGGDTQYF
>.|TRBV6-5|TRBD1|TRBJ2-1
TGTGCCAGCAGTCGACAGGGTGGTCGAAATGAGCAGTTCTTC
CASSRQGGRNEQFF
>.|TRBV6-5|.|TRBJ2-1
TGTGCCAGCAGTTACTCTCTAGCGAGCAACAATGAGCAGTTCTTC
CASSYSLASNNEQFF
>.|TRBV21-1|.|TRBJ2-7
TGTGCCAGCAGCAAAGATCCGGACCGGAGAACCTACGAGCAGTACTTC
CASSKDPDRRTYEQYF
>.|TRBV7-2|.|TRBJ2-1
TGTGCCAGCAGCCCCCAGGTTGTCAGGGGAGTGGACAATGAGCAGTTCTTC
CASSPQVVRGVDNEQFF
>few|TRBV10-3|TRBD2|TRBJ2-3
TGTGCCATCAGTGGAATGGCTAGCGGGACGGGAGATACGCAGTATTTT
CAISGMASGTGDTQYF
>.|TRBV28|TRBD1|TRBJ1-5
TGTGCCAGCAGCTTACCAATGGCAGGGGGTCAGCCCCAGCATTTT
CASSLPMAGGQPQHF
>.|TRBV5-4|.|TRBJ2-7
TGTGCCAGCAGCTCCGACGGTACCTACGAGCAGTACTTC
CASSSDGTYEQYF
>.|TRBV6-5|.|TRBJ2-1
TGTGCCAGCAGTTACTCGAGAGGGGGTCTCTACAATGAGCAGTTCTTC
CASSYSRGGLYNEQFF
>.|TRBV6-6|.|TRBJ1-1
TGTGCCAGCACTTGGTCGAACACTGAAGCTTTCTTT
CASTWSNTEAFF
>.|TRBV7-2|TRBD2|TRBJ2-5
TGTGCCAGCAGCTTATTCCCCAGCGGGAGTAGGGAGACCCAGTACTTC
CASSLFPSGSRETQYF
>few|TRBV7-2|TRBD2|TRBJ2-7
TGTGCCAGCAGCTTAACGCTAGCGGGAGTGAACCACGAGCAGTACTTC
CASSLTLAGVNHEQYF
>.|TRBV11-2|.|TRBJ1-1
TGTGCCAGCAGATTAAACAGGGTCGGAACTGAAGCTTTCTTT
CASRLNRVGTEAFF
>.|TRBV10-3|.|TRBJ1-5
TGTGCCATCAGTGACGGATCTACCGGCAATCAGCCCCAGCATTTT
CAISDGSTGNQPQHF
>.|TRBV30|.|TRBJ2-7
TGTGCCTGGGGAGGACAGTACGAGCAGTACTTC
CAWGGQYEQYF
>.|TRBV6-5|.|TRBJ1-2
TGTGCCAGCAGTTCGAGAGACTATGGCTACACCTTC
CASSSRDYGYTF
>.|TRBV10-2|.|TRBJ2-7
TGCGCCAGCAGTGAACCCGGACAGAAGCGCGAGCAGTACTTC
CASSEPGQKREQYF
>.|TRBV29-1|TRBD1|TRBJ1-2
TGCAGCGTTGAAGCGGGATCGACAGGGGACTCAAACTATGGCTACACCTTC
CSVEAGSTGDSNYGYTF
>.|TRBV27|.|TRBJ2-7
TGTGCCAGCAGCCCCTATTCGGCTAGCGAGCACTACGAGCAGTACTTC
CASSPYSASEHYEQYF
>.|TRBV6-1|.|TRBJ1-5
TGTGCCAGCAGTGAAGCGTTGGGGGGAAGACAGCCCCAGCATTTT
CASSEALGGRQPQHF
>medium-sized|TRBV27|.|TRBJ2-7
TGTGCCAGCAGTTTGCGTCCGACTTACTACGAGCAGTACTTC
CASSLRPTYYEQYF
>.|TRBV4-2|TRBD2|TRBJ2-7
TGTGCCAGCAGCCTCTCCGGGCGGGGCGGGAGTGTGGACTTC
CASSLSGRGGSVDF
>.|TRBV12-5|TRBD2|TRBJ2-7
TGTGCTAGTGGTCCTAGCGGGAGGTACTACGAGCAGTACTTC
CASGPSGRYYEQYF
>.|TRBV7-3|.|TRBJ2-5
TGTGCCAGCAGCTTAAGGTTTGGAGAGACCCAGTACTTC
CASSLRFGETQYF
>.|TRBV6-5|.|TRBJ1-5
TGTGCCAGCAGTTACTCAGCGGGCAGTCAGCCCCAGCATTTT
CASSYSAGSQPQHF
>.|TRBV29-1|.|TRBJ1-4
TGCAGCGTTGTACGGGGGGCAGGGGATGAAAAACTGTTTTTT
CSVVRGAGDEKLFF
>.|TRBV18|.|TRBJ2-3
TGTGCCAGCTCACAAGCCCGGGACCCAAGTGATACGCAGTATTTT
CASSQARDPSDTQYF
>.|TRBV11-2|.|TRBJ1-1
TGTGCCAGCAGCTTAATGGGCCAGAACACTGAAGCTTTCTTT
CASSLMGQNTEAFF
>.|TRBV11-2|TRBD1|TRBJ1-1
TGTGCCAGCACCCTCGGGACAGGGGGCGTGGGGGATATCACTGAAGCTTTCTTT
CASTLGTGGVGDITEAFF
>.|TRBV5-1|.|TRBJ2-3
TGCGCCAGCAGCTTGGTAGGGTTCACAGATACGCAGTATTTT
CASSLVGFTDTQYF
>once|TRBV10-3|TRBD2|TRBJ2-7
TGTGCCATCAGCGCTACCGGACTAGCGCGGGAGCAGTACTTC
CAISATGLAREQYF
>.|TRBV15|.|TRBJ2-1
TGTGCCACGGGGGCCCCCGCTCAGAAAGTCTCCTACAATGAGCAGTTCTTC
CATGAPAQKVSYNEQFF
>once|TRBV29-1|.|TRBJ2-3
TGCAGCGTTGTCACACAGAGTTCTAGCACAGATACGCAGTATTTT
CSVVTQSSSTDTQYF